This T cell receptor (beta chain) was captured in a study of T cell responses to AZD1222 COVID-19 vaccine listed by TCRdb under 2021. About the investigation overall: AZD1222 recipients given second doses at about 4 weeks or at about 12 weeks were pooled, since spike-specific TCR depth and breadth were not found to differ between the two schedules. TCR sequencing was performed for approximately 240 trial participants, of whom roughly 200 were given two doses of AZD1222 and some 26 were given two doses of MenACWY control vaccine. Trial participants were enrolled into age subgroups of 18-55, 56-69 and 70-plus years, which contained around 150, 29 and 61 TCR-sequenced participants, respectively.

Explained via the paper, the time point label denotes: baseline before first vaccination. Samples from vaccinated people were obtained from the UK trials COV001 and COV002, which included a single-blind randomized controlled phase 2/3 trial of AZD1222 (ChAdOx1 nCoV-19) in healthy adults. Trial participant PBMC samples were collected at day 0 and day 28 after the second dose for TCRbeta chain sequencing. There are 16 amino acids in the CDR3, from cysteine to phenylalanine inclusive. The CDR3 DNA has 48 bases and is translated from base 1. From the germline V gene, CDR1 is SGDLS and CDR2 is YYNGEE. The germline ends are 21 bases apart after V is trimmed by 4 bases and J by 4 bases. General study outcomes and caveats: The 56-69-year group was small, and its depth increase did not reach significance, likely because of low power. Participants were mostly white British, with more females than males. The authors suggested clonal diversity may have been underestimated. Nearly half of unique spike-specific TCRs reportedly recognized epitopes outside regions mutated in the B.1.351 and B.1.1.7 variants. Conclusions about previously exposed vaccinees are limited because only six or seven AZD1222 recipients were SARS-CoV-2 seropositive at baseline. The vaccine-associated CD4 TCRs covered the entire spike protein, and the dominant responses fell in regions 160-218 and 743-854. Spike-specific TCR breadth and depth rose significantly after two AZD1222 doses compared with day 0 and with MenACWY recipients. Because no day 14 peak-response samples were available, the repertoires could be characterized only after the peak T cell response.

The CDR3 regions of human TCRbeta chains were analyzed by immunosequencing. On the authors' methods: TCRs in the repertoires were compared against a reference library of SARS-CoV-2-specific TCRs that had been generated with the MIRA antigen-specificity platform. Breadth was defined as the fraction of unique TCRs that were SARS-CoV-2-associated. Depth was defined as the fraction of total T cells that were SARS-CoV-2-associated. Using the MIRA data, every spike-specific TCR was mapped to the spike region that the TCR reacted to and assigned to either a CD4 or a CD8 class. Log10-transformed breadth and depth values were compared by one-way ANOVA with Sidak's multiple comparisons tests. Drawn from immuneACCESS, this table holds only the in-frame rearrangements with V and J called that TCRdb kept. Clones are partly lost; checked studies trace under half to an unresolved V gene and leave the rest unexplained. That table furnishes V, J and clone size, whereas the DNA furnished D and trimming. For this sample there are about 140,000 clones; around nine tenths appear just once. The top ten constitute 1.7% of the sample.

Of note for this clone: Its target antigen remains unknown. Base-call qualities are not available, and no considerably larger clone is one nucleotide away.

Sequences were derived from peripheral blood, sampled on day 0 of AZD1222 vaccination. The chain couples TRBV9 to TRBJ2-7; TRBD2 might be the D gene, on 5 matching bases. The sequence derives from an adult in good health. The CDR3 protein: CASSTSPGLYPYEQYF. The bases read TGTGCCAGCAGCACCAGCCCCGGACTTTACCCTTACGAGCAGTACTTC.